These T cell receptor beta chains were read from a single sample in a study of blood T cell repertoires in COVID-19. The table came from immunoSEQ multiplex PCR; TCRdb's copy has only in-frame clones and leaves some out. The repertoire has more than 65,000 clones, roughly 77% of them found once; the top ten carry roughly 35%. The sequencing input was peripheral blood. The receptors were gathered from a woman in her seventies with acute or convalescent COVID-19. Both conserved end residues are part of each CDR3. The D gene is left open where the match is weak. The size of a clone is reported for some rows only, either as once, few or many, or as a class for expanded clones.

once,TRBJ1-2,TRBV5-1,.,CASSLAGDGRGYTF,TGCGCCAGCAGCTTGGCAGGCGACGGAAGGGGCTACACCTTC
.,TRBJ2-1,TRBV5-8,.,CASSSGGAVYNEQFF,TGTGCCAGCAGCTCCGGCGGGGCTGTCTACAATGAGCAGTTCTTC
.,TRBJ1-4,TRBV6-5,TRBD1,CASMTGGIANEKLFF,TGTGCCAGTATGACAGGGGGCATTGCTAATGAAAAACTGTTTTTT
once,TRBJ2-3,TRBV9,TRBD2,CASSYSGGGTDTQYF,TGTGCCAGCAGCTATAGCGGGGGGGGCACAGATACGCAGTATTTT
few,TRBJ1-1,TRBV6-2/TRBV6-3,.,CASSRTEEAFF,TGTGCCAGCAGCCGGACAGAAGAAGCTTTCTTT
.,TRBJ1-1,TRBV20-1,.,CSASAKTEAFF,TGCAGTGCTAGTGCAAAAACTGAAGCTTTCTTT
.,TRBJ1-6,TRBV9,.,CASSVAPGGVTPLHF,TGTGCCAGCAGCGTAGCACCCGGGGGAGTAACACCCCTCCACTTT
.,TRBJ2-7,TRBV15,.,CATSRATGTSYEQYF,TGTGCCACCAGCAGGGCGACAGGCACCTCCTACGAGCAGTACTTC
few,TRBJ1-2,TRBV2,.,CASREGGALLIYGYTF,TGTGCCAGCAGGGAGGGTGGTGCCCTGCTTATCTATGGCTACACCTTC
.,TRBJ1-1,TRBV20-1,.,CSTFPNTEAFF,TGCAGTACTTTTCCCAACACTGAAGCTTTCTTT
.,TRBJ1-3,TRBV7-6,TRBD1,CLGGQGLLSGNTIYF,TGCCTGGGGGGACAGGGACTCCTCTCTGGAAACACCATATATTTT
.,TRBJ2-5,TRBV5-4,TRBD1,CASSSDARGETQYF,TGTGCCAGCAGCTCAGATGCCAGGGGGGAGACCCAGTACTTC
.,TRBJ2-1,TRBV11-3,TRBD2,CASSLGLAGHNEQFF,TGTGCCAGCAGCCTAGGACTAGCGGGTCACAATGAGCAGTTCTTC
many,TRBJ2-2,TRBV29-1,.,CSVELAGAPGGELFF,TGCAGCGTTGAGCTGGCGGGGGCCCCCGGCGGGGAGCTGTTTTTT
.,TRBJ2-1,TRBV2,.,CASSWTVEDYNEQFF,TGTGCCAGCAGTTGGACAGTGGAAGACTACAATGAGCAGTTCTTC
.,TRBJ1-5,TRBV20-1,.,CSASGIGNQPQHF,TGCAGTGCTAGTGGTATCGGCAATCAGCCCCAGCATTTT
.,TRBJ1-2,TRBV6-5,TRBD1,CASSSGTGYYGYTF,TGTGCCAGCAGCTCCGGGACAGGATACTATGGCTACACCTTC
.,TRBJ2-7,TRBV5-8,TRBD1,CASSRTGSSYEQYF,TGTGCCAGCAGCCGGACAGGGAGCTCCTACGAGCAGTACTTC
.,TRBJ1-6,TRBV14,.,CASSQAGHASPLHF,TGTGCCAGCAGCCAAGCGGGACATGCTTCACCCCTCCACTTT
few,TRBJ1-1,TRBV29-1,TRBD1,CSADRGNTEAFF,TGCAGCGCGGACAGGGGAAACACTGAAGCTTTCTTT
.,TRBJ2-2,TRBV6-5,TRBD1,CASSQTGGNTGELFF,TGTGCCAGCAGCCAGACAGGGGGTAACACCGGGGAGCTGTTTTTT
.,TRBJ1-3,TRBV30,TRBD1,CAWSSGTGKNTIYF,TGTGCCTGGAGCTCCGGGACAGGGAAGAACACCATATATTTT
.,TRBJ1-1,TRBV7-2,.,CASSIGGGTEAFF,TGTGCCAGCAGCATCGGGGGTGGCACTGAAGCTTTCTTT
few,TRBJ2-7,TRBV5-8,.,CASSLGVYEQYF,TGTGCCAGCAGCTTAGGGGTTTACGAGCAGTACTTC
few,TRBJ2-1,TRBV6-2/TRBV6-3,TRBD2,CASSLWEGNEQFF,TGTGCCAGCAGTCTCTGGGAGGGAAATGAGCAGTTCTTC
few,TRBJ1-1,TRBV5-1,.,CASSLVQGANTEAFF,TGCGCCAGCAGCTTGGTACAGGGAGCGAACACTGAAGCTTTCTTT
.,TRBJ1-5,TRBV19,.,CASNSGAQPQHF,TGTGCCAGTAACTCCGGAGCTCAGCCCCAGCATTTT
many,TRBJ2-5,TRBV4-2,TRBD1,CASSQGGGLETQYF,TGTGCCAGCAGCCAAGGAGGGGGCCTTGAGACCCAGTACTTC
.,TRBJ2-2,TRBV5-1,TRBD1,CASTPYGTENTGELFF,TGCGCCAGCACCCCGTACGGGACAGAGAACACCGGGGAGCTGTTTTTT
.,TRBJ2-7,TRBV9,TRBD1,CASSVEGQGNGNEQYF,TGTGCCAGCAGCGTAGAGGGACAGGGAAACGGGAACGAGCAGTACTTC
.,TRBJ1-2,TRBV19,.,CASSTAGVTNYGYTF,TGTGCCAGTAGTACCGCAGGGGTAACTAACTATGGCTACACCTTC
.,TRBJ1-2,TRBV6-4,.,CASSDGQGWGYTF,TGTGCCAGCAGTGACGGGCAGGGTTGGGGCTACACCTTC
.,TRBJ2-7,TRBV29-1,.,CSVVPGDYEQYF,TGCAGCGTTGTTCCAGGGGACTACGAGCAGTACTTC
few,TRBJ1-4,TRBV15,TRBD1,CATSRGQGNEKLFF,TGTGCCACCAGCAGGGGACAGGGGAATGAAAAACTGTTTTTT
.,TRBJ2-1,TRBV5-1,.,CASSLGLLDEQFF,TGCGCCAGCAGCTTGGGACTGCTCGATGAGCAGTTCTTC
.,TRBJ1-2,TRBV9,.,CASSPDFVTGGYTF,TGTGCCAGCAGCCCGGACTTCGTTACGGGTGGCTACACCTTC
.,TRBJ1-2,TRBV6-5,.,CASSYSTGHMSGYTF,TGTGCCAGCAGTTACTCGACGGGACATATGTCTGGCTACACCTTC
few,TRBJ1-6,TRBV9,.,CASSVAFGGTDSPLHF,TGTGCCAGCAGCGTGGCGTTCGGGGGAACGGATTCACCCCTCCACTTT
few,TRBJ1-1,TRBV30,TRBD1,CAWSVRQGGWNTEAFF,TGTGCCTGGAGTGTACGACAGGGAGGATGGAACACTGAAGCTTTCTTT
.,TRBJ2-5,TRBV2,TRBD1,CASGWTGGQETQYF,TGTGCCAGCGGCTGGACAGGGGGTCAGGAGACCCAGTACTTC
once,TRBJ2-3,TRBV10-1,TRBD2,CAQRDGWAALRDTDTQYF,TGCGCCCAGCGGGATGGGTGGGCAGCGCTAAGGGATACAGATACGCAGTATTTT
.,TRBJ1-2,TRBV7-2,TRBD1,CASSTGQSGYTF,TGTGCCAGCAGCACGGGACAGAGCGGCTACACCTTC
.,TRBJ1-4,TRBV19,.,CASSMLGQVNEKLFF,TGTGCCAGTAGTATGCTGGGCCAGGTGAATGAAAAACTGTTTTTT
.,TRBJ1-4,TRBV4-3,.,CASSQDLSGFNEKLFF,TGCGCCAGCAGCCAAGATTTGTCCGGGTTTAATGAAAAACTGTTTTTT
.,TRBJ2-1,TRBV30,TRBD2,CAWSEGGNEQFF,TGTGCCTGGAGTGAGGGAGGGAATGAGCAGTTCTTC
few,TRBJ1-6,TRBV5-4,TRBD1,CASITQGTGRNSPLHF,TGTGCCAGCATCACCCAGGGGACAGGGAGGAATTCACCCCTCCACTTT
.,TRBJ1-5,TRBV6-5,.,CASSRTSGANQPQHF,TGTGCCAGCAGTAGGACCTCAGGGGCAAATCAGCCCCAGCATTTT
.,TRBJ2-7,TRBV6-1,.,CASSEMEPGHQYF,TGTGCCAGCAGTGAAATGGAACCGGGACATCAGTACTTC